This TCR beta chain is drawn from a study of identifying expanded T cells in peripheral blood. Clones were read by immunoSEQ multiplex PCR, and TCRdb kept only the in-frame ones, dropping some. The table records 100,000 to 110,000 clones, around 90% of them present only once. The J segment lost 5 bases and the V segment lost 4 bases, leaving 12 bases of the junction unmatched. Germline V CDR1 and CDR2: SGHRS, YFSETQ. The CDR3 is made up of 16 amino acids. This clonotype was sampled from a person aged 18 to 70 in good health. Sequences were obtained from blood. The genes are TRBV5-1 and TRBJ2-5, with TRBD1 matching over 9 bases. CDR3 region: CASSLPGTGFMETQYF. In DNA, the CDR3 is TGCGCCAGCAGCCTCCCGGGGACAGGGTTCATGGAGACCCAGTACTTC.